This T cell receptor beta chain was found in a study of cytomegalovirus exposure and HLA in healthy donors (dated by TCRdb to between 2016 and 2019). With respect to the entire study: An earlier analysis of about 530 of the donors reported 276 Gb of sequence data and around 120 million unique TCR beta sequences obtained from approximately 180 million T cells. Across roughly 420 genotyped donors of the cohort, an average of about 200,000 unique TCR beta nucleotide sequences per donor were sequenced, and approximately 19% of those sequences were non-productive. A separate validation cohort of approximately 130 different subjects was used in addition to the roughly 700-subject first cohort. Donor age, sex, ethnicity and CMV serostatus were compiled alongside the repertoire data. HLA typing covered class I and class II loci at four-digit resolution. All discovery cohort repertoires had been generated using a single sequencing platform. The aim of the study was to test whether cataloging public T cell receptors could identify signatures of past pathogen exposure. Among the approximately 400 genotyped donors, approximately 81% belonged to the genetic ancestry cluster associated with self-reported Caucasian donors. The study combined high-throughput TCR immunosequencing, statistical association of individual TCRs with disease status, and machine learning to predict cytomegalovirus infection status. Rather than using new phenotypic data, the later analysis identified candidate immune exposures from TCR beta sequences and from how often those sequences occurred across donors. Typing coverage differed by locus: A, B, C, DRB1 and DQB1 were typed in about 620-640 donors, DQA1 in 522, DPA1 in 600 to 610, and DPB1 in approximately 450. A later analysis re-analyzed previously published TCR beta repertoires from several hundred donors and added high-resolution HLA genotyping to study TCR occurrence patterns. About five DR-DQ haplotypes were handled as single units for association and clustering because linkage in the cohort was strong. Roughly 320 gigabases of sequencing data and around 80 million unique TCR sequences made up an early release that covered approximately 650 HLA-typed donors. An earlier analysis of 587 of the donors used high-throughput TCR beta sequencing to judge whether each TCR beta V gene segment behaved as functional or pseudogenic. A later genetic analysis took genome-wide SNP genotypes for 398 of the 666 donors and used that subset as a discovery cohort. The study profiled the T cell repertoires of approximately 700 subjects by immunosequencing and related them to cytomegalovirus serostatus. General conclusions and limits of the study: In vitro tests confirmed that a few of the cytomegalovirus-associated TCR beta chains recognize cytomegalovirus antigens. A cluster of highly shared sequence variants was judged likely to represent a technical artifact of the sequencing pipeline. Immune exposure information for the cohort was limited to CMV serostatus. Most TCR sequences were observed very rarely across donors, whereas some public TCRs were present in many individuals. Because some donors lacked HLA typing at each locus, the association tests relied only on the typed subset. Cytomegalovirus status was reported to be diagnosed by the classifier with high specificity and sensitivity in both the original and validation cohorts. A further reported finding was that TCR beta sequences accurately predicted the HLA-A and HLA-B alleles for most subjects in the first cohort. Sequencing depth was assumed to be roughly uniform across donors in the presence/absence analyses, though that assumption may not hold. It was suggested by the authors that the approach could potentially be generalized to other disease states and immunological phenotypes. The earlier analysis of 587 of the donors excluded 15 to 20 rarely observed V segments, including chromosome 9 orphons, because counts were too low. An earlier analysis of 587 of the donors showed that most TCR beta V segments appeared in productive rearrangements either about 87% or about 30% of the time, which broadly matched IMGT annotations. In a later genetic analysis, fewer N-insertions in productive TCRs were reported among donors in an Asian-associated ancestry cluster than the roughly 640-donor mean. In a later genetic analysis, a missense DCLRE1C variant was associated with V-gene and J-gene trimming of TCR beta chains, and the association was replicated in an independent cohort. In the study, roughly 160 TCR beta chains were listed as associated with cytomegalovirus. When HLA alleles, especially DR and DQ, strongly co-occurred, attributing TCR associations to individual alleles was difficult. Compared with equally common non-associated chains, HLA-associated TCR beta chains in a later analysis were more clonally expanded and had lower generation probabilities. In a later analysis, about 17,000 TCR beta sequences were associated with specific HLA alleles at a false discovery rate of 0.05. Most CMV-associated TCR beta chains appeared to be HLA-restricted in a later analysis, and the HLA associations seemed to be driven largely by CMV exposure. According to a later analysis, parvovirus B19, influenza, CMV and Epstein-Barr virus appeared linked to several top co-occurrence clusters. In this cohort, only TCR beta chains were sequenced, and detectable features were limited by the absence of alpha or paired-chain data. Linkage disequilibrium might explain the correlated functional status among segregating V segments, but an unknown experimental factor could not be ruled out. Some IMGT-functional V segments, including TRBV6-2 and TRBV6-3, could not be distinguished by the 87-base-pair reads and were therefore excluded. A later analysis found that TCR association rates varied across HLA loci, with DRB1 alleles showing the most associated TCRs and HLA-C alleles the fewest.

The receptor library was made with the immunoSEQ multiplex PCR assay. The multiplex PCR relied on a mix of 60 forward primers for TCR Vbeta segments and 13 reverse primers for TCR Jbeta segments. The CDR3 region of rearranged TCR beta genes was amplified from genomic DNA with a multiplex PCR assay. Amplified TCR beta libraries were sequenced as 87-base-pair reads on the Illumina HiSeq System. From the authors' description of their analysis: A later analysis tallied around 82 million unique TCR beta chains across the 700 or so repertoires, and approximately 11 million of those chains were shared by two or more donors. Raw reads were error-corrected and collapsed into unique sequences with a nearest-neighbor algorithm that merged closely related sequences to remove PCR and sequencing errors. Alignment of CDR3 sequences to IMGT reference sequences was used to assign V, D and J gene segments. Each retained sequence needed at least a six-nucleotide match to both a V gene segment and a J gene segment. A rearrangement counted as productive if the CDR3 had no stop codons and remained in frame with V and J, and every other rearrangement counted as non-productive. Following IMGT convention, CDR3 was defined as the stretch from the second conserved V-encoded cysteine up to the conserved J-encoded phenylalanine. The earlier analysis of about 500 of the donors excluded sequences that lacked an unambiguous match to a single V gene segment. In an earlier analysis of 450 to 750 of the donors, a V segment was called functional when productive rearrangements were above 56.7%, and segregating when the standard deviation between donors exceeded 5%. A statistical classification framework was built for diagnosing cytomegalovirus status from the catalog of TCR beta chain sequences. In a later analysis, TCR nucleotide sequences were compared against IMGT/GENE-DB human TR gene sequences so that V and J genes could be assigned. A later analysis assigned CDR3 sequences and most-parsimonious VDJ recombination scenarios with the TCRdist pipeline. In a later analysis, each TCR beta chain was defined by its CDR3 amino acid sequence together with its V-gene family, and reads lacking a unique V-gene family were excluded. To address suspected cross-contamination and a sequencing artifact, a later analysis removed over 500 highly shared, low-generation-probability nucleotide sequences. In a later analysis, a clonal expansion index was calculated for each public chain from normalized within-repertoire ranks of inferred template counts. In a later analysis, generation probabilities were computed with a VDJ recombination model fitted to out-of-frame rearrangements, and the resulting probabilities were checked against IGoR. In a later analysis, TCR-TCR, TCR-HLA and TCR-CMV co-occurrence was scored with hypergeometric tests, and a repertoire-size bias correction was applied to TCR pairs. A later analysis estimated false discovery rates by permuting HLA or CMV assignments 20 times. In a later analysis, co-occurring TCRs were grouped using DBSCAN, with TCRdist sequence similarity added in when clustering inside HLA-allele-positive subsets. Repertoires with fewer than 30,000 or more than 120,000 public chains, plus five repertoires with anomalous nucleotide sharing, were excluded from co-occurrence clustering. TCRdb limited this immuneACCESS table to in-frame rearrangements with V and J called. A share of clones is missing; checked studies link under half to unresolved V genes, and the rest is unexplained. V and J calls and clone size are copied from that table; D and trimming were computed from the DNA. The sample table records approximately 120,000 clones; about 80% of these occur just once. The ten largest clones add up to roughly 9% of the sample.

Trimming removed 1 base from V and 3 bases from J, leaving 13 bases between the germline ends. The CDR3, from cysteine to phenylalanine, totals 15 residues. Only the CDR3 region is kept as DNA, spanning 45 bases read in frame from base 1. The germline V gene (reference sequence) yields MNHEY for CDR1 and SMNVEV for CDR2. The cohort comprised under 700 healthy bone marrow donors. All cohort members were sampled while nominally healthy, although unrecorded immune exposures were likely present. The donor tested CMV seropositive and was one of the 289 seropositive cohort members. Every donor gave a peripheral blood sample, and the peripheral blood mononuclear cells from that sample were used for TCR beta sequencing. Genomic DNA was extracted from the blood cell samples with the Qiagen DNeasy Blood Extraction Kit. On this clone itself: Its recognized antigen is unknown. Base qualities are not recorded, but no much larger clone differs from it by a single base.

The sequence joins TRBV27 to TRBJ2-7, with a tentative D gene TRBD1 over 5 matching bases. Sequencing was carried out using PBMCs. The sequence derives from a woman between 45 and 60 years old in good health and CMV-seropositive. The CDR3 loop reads CASSLFPQVGYEQYF. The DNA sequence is TGTGCCAGCAGTTTATTCCCACAGGTTGGCTACGAGCAGTACTTC.